The T cell receptor (beta chain) described here comes from a study of PD-1 blockade in classical Hodgkin lymphoma. Regarding the study as a whole: What drove the repertoire differences, possibly disease activity or prior therapy, has not been defined. Compared with healthy donors, newly diagnosed patients reportedly showed lower baseline TCR diversity.

About this clone itself: Its antigen is unknown.

Time point: newly diagnosed, previously untreated cHL patient sample. Purification of CD4+ T cells from thawed PBMCs was performed via magnetic negative selection. Comparison used PBMCs from newly diagnosed, untreated classical Hodgkin lymphoma. Clones were read by immunoSEQ multiplex PCR, and TCRdb kept only the in-frame ones, dropping some. This sample yields tens of thousands of clones, of which about 88% are seen a single time; around 1.3% belongs to the top ten. The CDR3 contains 14 residues. Trimming pared 5 bases from V and 1 base from J, leaving 10 bases between. Germline V gives CDR1 SGHTA, CDR2 FQGTGA.

This clonotype was obtained from a human donor with classical Hodgkin lymphoma. The J gene is TRBJ2-3, the V gene TRBV7-3, with D unclear. Sequenced input: CD4+ T cells from blood. CDR3: CASSPSSGTDTQYF. The CDR3 nucleotides read TGTGCCAGCAGCCCCTCGAGTGGCACAGATACGCAGTATTTT.